This T cell receptor (beta chain) is drawn from a study of T cell responses to AZD1222 COVID-19 vaccine. Overall study context: Samples with a second dose at about 4 or about 12 weeks were pooled together. Findings of the study overall: Recipients of AZD1222 seropositive at baseline numbered only 5 to 7. No repertoire was sampled before or during the peak T cell response, only after it. Most donors were white British, females outnumbered males, and clonal diversity was possibly underestimated.

There are a few counts of this clone. Its cognate antigen is unknown. The protocol was immunoSEQ multiplex PCR, while the TCRdb copy is restricted to in-frame clones and leaves out a portion. Of more than 100,000 clones in the sample, 85% to 95% were seen once. The CDR3 is 11 amino acids. Trimming removed 7 bases from V and 9 bases from J, with 12 bases in between. V gene TRBV12-3 or TRBV12-4 combines with J gene TRBJ1-1, with a tentative D call TRBD1 (6 bases). The receptor was derived from an adult in good health. Sequenced here: peripheral blood, sampled on day 0 of AZD1222 vaccination. The CDR3 sequence is CASNQRGKAFF. Here the CDR3 DNA reads TGTGCCAGCAACCAAAGGGGGAAAGCTTTCTTT.